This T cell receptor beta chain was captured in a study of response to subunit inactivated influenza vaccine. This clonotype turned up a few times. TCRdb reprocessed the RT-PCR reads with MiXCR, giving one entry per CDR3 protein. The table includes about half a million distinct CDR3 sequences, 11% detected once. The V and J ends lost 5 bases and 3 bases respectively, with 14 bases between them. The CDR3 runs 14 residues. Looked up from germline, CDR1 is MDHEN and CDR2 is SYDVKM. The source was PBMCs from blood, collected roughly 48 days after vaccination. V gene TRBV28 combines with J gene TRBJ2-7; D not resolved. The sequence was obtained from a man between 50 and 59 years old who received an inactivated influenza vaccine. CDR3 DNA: TGTGCCAGCAGTCCCTCGTCTTTTGGCTACGAGCAGTACTTC. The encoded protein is CASSPSSFGYEQYF.